This entry features one T cell receptor beta chain sequence. CDR1 and CDR2 (germline): PRHDT, FYEKMQ (reference sequence). J gave up 4 bases and V 5 bases, and 8 bases lay outside the gene matches. CDR3 length equals 15 residues. The blood RNA (from unsorted whole blood) was obtained, and germline DNA was also extracted. These data come from a study of tumor-infiltrating lymphocytes in primary liver carcinoma. From about 490 ng of total RNA, TCR beta-specific cDNA was reverse-transcribed using a constant-region primer. Investigators got TCR beta libraries out of three nested multiplex PCR rounds, done with slightly modified ARM-PCR. TRBV1-TRBV30 forward primers paired with a C-beta reverse primer drove the first two PCR rounds, roughly 10 cycles each. TCRdb ran MiXCR on the multiplex PCR reads and lists one entry per CDR3 protein. The sample comprises a few hundred thousand distinct CDR3 sequences, more than 55% of which are singletons, and 15% to 20% rests with the top ten.

The rearrangement joins TRBV13 to TRBJ2-5; 9 nucleotides align to TRBD1. The source is a woman between 25 and 40 years old with primary liver carcinoma and hepatitis B virus infection. Input material: peripheral blood. CDR3 protein: CASSPRDRVLETQYF. The CDR3 nucleotides read TGTGCCAGCAGCCCCAGGGACAGGGTCTTAGAGACCCAGTACTTC.